These 26 T cell receptor beta chains share one sample of origin, sequenced in a study of T cell repertoires in cytomegalovirus infection. TCRdb re-analysed the reads in MiXCR, keeping a single row per CDR3 protein. The sample consists of some 400,000 distinct CDR3 sequences, 15% to 20% of them appearing once. Sample: PBMCs. Every receptor here comes from a human donor in good health (CMV status not recorded). Some clones in this sample may be carry-over from other donors' samples.

The rearrangement joins TRBV2 to TRBJ1-3, with D tentatively TRBD1 (5 bases). Germline V gene data show CDR1 as SNHLY and CDR2 as FYNNEI. Trimming left V 10 bases short and J 0 bases short, with 13 bases between. This CDR3 is built from 14 residues. DNA for the CDR3: TGTGCCACCCGAGGACAACTCTCTGGAAACACCATATATTTT. This gives the protein CATRGQLSGNTIYF.

A few counts support this clonotype. The rearrangement joins TRBV7-9 to TRBJ1-2, with no clear D. The V gene's germline CDR1 is SEHNR and CDR2 FQNEAQ (reference sequence). V was pared by 3 bases and J by 4 bases, with 15 bases between. CDR3 length: 15 amino acids. CDR3 nucleotides: TGTGCCAGCAGCTTTTTCGGGGAACTATCCTATGGCTACACCTTC. Encoded protein: CASSFFGELSYGYTF.

This clonotype was recorded at least ten times. The rearrangement joins TRBV7-2 to TRBJ2-5; 12 bases fit TRBD2. V lost 5 bases, J lost 5 bases, and 9 bases stayed unmatched. Looked up from germline, CDR1 is SGHTA and CDR2 is FQGNSA. The CDR3 length is 16 residues. The CDR3 here is CASSKLLAGGTETQYF. CDR3 coding DNA: TGTGCCAGCAGCAAACTTCTAGCGGGAGGGACGGAGACCCAGTACTTC.

This clonotype was seen more than once but under ten times. V gene TRBV4-1 combines with J gene TRBJ2-1, with 9 bases fitting TRBD2. J was trimmed by 2 bases and V by 1 base; bases with no gene match: 6. CDR3 length: 17 amino acids. Germline V gives CDR1 MGHRA, CDR2 YSYEKL. For the CDR3, the DNA is TGCGCCAGCAGCCAAGCAAGCGGGAGGACGACCTACAATGAGCAGTTCTTC. Encoded protein: CASSQASGRTTYNEQFF.

This clonotype was observed a handful of times. The chain uses TRBV3-1 and TRBJ2-1; 7 bases match TRBD1. Unmatched junction bases numbered 7, after V lost 5 bases and J lost 6 bases. The germline V gene encodes CDR1 LGHDT and CDR2 YNNKEL (reference sequence). This CDR3 is built from 14 residues. The CDR3 nucleotides are TGTGCCAGCAGCAACAGGGGTTTAGCCAATGAGCAGTTCTTC. Its protein is CASSNRGLANEQFF.

This chain joins TRBV20-1 and TRBJ1-5; D uncertain. CDR1 and CDR2 (germline): DFQATT, SNEGSKA (reference sequence). Trimming cost V 7 bases and J 4 bases, with 11 bases left between them. The CDR3 has 12 residues. The CDR3 is CSVGLFNQPQHF. DNA of the CDR3: TGCAGTGTAGGACTCTTTAATCAGCCCCAGCATTTT.

The rearrangement links TRBV29-1 to TRBJ2-1; tentatively, D is TRBD2 (5 bases). CDR1 and CDR2 from the germline V gene are SQVTM and ANQGSEA. Trimming took off 0 bases at V and 7 bases at J, with 7 bases between the two ends. The CDR3 contains 12 residues. The CDR3 spells CSVEESGNEQFF. CDR3 nucleotide sequence: TGCAGCGTTGAAGAATCGGGGAATGAGCAGTTCTTC.

This chain links TRBV11-2 with TRBJ1-6; D ambiguous. The CDR3 is 18 amino acids. The germline CDR1 and CDR2 sequences are SGHAT and FQNNGV. V lost 1 base and J lost 0, with 13 bases in between. CDR3 bases: TGTGCCAGCAGCTTAGCAGGATGGCGGAGCTCCTATAATTCACCCCTCCACTTT. Encoded protein: CASSLAGWRSSYNSPLHF.

This clonotype turned up a few times. V gene TRBV12-3 or TRBV12-4 combines with J gene TRBJ1-3; no reliable D call. Deletions cut 3 bases from V and 0 bases from J, with 6 bases between. The CDR3 consists of 14 residues. The CDR3 sequence is CASSFFNSGNTIYF. Written as DNA, the CDR3 is TGTGCCAGCAGTTTTTTCAACTCTGGAAACACCATATATTTT.

Only a few counts were recorded for this clonotype. Sequence at one end of the junction differs from germline and may be a read error. This chain joins TRBV19 and TRBJ1-6, with a weak D call TRBD1 (6 bases). Germline V lookup: CDR1 LNHDA, CDR2 SQIVND (reference sequence). This CDR3 spans 11 amino acids. CDR3 in DNA: TGTGCCAGTAGTGTGGACAGCCTACAAATCTTT. Translated: CASSVDSLQIF.

This clonotype was counted only a few times. The V call is TRBV6-2 or TRBV6-3, the J call TRBJ2-7; perhaps TRBD2 as D (6 bases). Germline CDR1 and CDR2: MNHEY and SVGEGT. The CDR3 totals 15 residues. V was pared by 2 bases and J by 0 bases, with 11 bases between. CDR3 residues: CASSYEAGYSYEQYF. CDR3 DNA: TGTGCCAGCAGTTACGAGGCGGGGTACTCCTACGAGCAGTACTTC.

This clonotype has a count of ten or more. The chain is built from TRBV2 and TRBJ1-3, with D possibly being TRBD1 (6 bases). The germline gives CDR1 SNHLY, CDR2 FYNNEI. The V end lost 7 bases, the J end lost 1 base, and 8 bases lay between the germline ends. The CDR3 loop spans 13 amino acids. The CDR3 nucleotides read TGTGCCAGCAACAGGGTGTCTGGAAACACCATATATTTT. It yields the protein CASNRVSGNTIYF.

At least ten counts were recorded for this clonotype. The chain has TRBV7-2 and TRBJ2-3; D perhaps matches TRBD2 (7 bases). V was clipped by 6 bases and J by 1 base, with 14 bases between them. The CDR3 sequence is 15 residues long. Germline loops: CDR1 SGHTA, CDR2 FQGNSA. In DNA, the CDR3 is TGTGCCAGCAGGAGGGGGGGGTACGGCACAGATACGCAGTATTTT. Translating gives CASRRGGYGTDTQYF.

V usage is TRBV7-8 and J usage is TRBJ1-1; 8 bases are a match to TRBD1. Germline V gene lookup returns CDR1 SGHVS and CDR2 FQNEAQ. The CDR3 length is 17 residues. The ends lost 4 bases at V and 3 bases at J; junction bases unmatched: 13. CDR3 in DNA: TGTGCCAGCAGCTCGGTCACGAGACAGGGGCGGGACACTGAAGCTTTCTTT. Protein product: CASSSVTRQGRDTEAFF.

Many counts were recorded for this clonotype. The J gene is TRBJ2-3, the V gene TRBV12-5, with TRBD2 as a possible D gene (6 bases). Between the trimmed V and J ends, which lost 4 bases and 2 bases, there was a span of 10 bases. In germline, CDR1 is LGHNT, CDR2 FRNRAP. The CDR3 totals 14 residues. CDR3 nucleotide sequence: TGTGCTAGTGGTTCATGGGGGGACACAGATACGCAGTATTTT. Its translation is CASGSWGDTDTQYF.

This clonotype has just a few counts. V gene TRBV6-1 combines with J gene TRBJ2-7; 13 bases agree with TRBD2. The CDR3 is 15 amino acids. Germline V gene lookup returns CDR1 MNHNS and CDR2 SASEGT. V lost 6 bases and J lost 3; bases outside the gene matches: 5. CDR3 sequence: CASRSGTSGVYEQYF. The CDR3 nucleotides read TGTGCCAGCAGGTCCGGGACTAGCGGGGTCTACGAGCAGTACTTC.

This clonotype was recorded once. This chain connects TRBV20-1 to TRBJ2-3; TRBD1 agrees at 9 bases. There are 16 residues in the CDR3. Unmatched junction bases numbered 14, after V lost 6 bases and J lost 4 bases. Germline CDR1 reads DFQATT; CDR2 reads SNEGSKA (reference sequence). CDR3: CSAMGATGGDADTQYF. In nucleotides, the CDR3 is TGCAGTGCCATGGGTGCGACAGGGGGGGACGCAGATACGCAGTATTTT.

The table lists this clonotype with many counts. This sequence joins TRBV7-9 and TRBJ2-1; 7 bases map to TRBD1. This CDR3 contains 14 residues. The germline V gene encodes CDR1 SEHNR and CDR2 FQNEAQ (reference sequence). Trimming at V came to 2 bases and at J to 7 bases, leaving 5 bases not matched to a gene. The CDR3 sequence is CASSLWAGGNEQFF. As DNA, the CDR3 is TGTGCCAGCAGCTTATGGGCAGGGGGTAATGAGCAGTTCTTC. Filled out from reference TRBV7-9 and TRBJ2-1, the complete variable domain reads DTGVSQNPRHKITKRGQNVTFRCDPISEHNRLYWYRQTLGQGPEFLTYFQNEAQLEKSRLLSDRFSAERPKGSFSTLEIQRTEQGDSAMYLCASSLWAGGNEQFFGPGTRLTVL.

This clonotype was observed a few times. The V and J genes are TRBV7-6 and TRBJ2-3; perhaps TRBD2 as D (5 bases). The V end lost 3 bases, the J end lost 4 bases, and 14 bases lay between the germline ends. Germline V gene sequence: CDR1 SGHVS, CDR2 FNYEAQ. There are 15 residues in the CDR3. The CDR3 protein is CASSFYGLTPDTQYF. In DNA, the CDR3 is TGTGCCAGCAGCTTCTATGGACTGACCCCAGATACGCAGTATTTT.

This clonotype was seen repeatedly, ten times or more. The J gene is TRBJ2-7, the V gene TRBV7-6; maybe TRBD1 (6 bases). The CDR3 totals 13 residues. V was clipped by 8 bases and J by 0 bases, with 11 bases between them. Germline V gene data show CDR1 as SGHVS and CDR2 as FNYEAQ. The CDR3 is CASGGQSSYEQYF. The CDR3 nucleotides are TGTGCCAGCGGGGGCCAAAGCTCCTACGAGCAGTACTTC.

A few counts support this clonotype. The rearrangement joins TRBV12-3 or TRBV12-4 to TRBJ2-2; TRBD2 matches 7 bases. The CDR3 sequence is 15 residues long. J was trimmed by 1 base and V by 3 bases; bases with no gene match: 2. CDR3 DNA: TGTGCCAGCAGTTTGCTAGCGGTGAACACCGGGGAGCTGTTTTTT. Translated, it gives CASSLLAVNTGELFF.

The table lists this clonotype with many counts. The gene calls are TRBV7-6 and TRBJ1-1; perhaps TRBD1 as D (6 bases). The V and J ends lost 0 bases and 0 bases respectively, with 8 bases between them. CDR1 is SGHVS and CDR2 is FNYEAQ in the germline V gene. The CDR3 loop spans 15 amino acids. The CDR3 DNA sequence: TGTGCCAGCAGCTTAGCGCAGGGGCTGAACACTGAAGCTTTCTTT. This sequence encodes CASSLAQGLNTEAFF.

Concerning this clonotype itself: A junction boundary mismatches the germline segment, possibly from a read error. The chain employs TRBV15 and TRBJ2-1, with D perhaps TRBD1 or TRBD2 (5 bases each). The CDR3 sequence is 14 residues long. Per germline, CDR1 LNHNV and CDR2 YYDKDF (reference sequence). The CDR3 loop reads CATRRVGGYNEQFF. The CDR3 nucleotides are TGTGCCACCAGGAGAGTTGGGGGATACAATGAGCAGTTCTTC.

The chain joins TRBV27 to TRBJ1-6, with D unclear. CDR1 and CDR2 from the germline V gene are MNHEY and SMNVEV (reference sequence). Trimming removed 11 bases at V and 6 bases at J, with 8 bases between. The CDR3 sequence is 11 residues long. This CDR3 is CADGSNSPLHF. For the CDR3, the DNA is TGTGCCGACGGCAGTAATTCACCCCTCCACTTT.

This clonotype was seen only a few times. The chain recombines TRBV10-3 with TRBJ1-1, with unresolved D. Germline V gene data show CDR1 as ENHRY and CDR2 as SYGVKD. Trimming stripped 6 bases from V and 5 bases from J, with 13 bases between. The CDR3 is 13 residues long. The CDR3 loop is CAISDKTGTEAFF. In DNA form, the CDR3 reads TGTGCCATCAGCGATAAAACGGGGACTGAAGCTTTCTTT.

In this sample, this clonotype turned up many times. The chain couples TRBV7-9 to TRBJ2-7; D uncertain. V was trimmed by 5 bases and J by 6 bases, leaving 17 bases between them. CDR1 and CDR2 (germline): SEHNR, FQNEAQ (reference sequence). The CDR3 is made up of 14 amino acids. The CDR3 spells CASSVQPDYGEQYF. CDR3 nucleotide sequence: TGTGCCAGCAGCGTGCAACCCGATTATGGCGAGCAGTACTTC.